This TCR beta chain is drawn from a study of shared clonotypes between healthy human individuals (dated by TCRdb to the early 2020s). Context from the whole study: The cohort included three men and a couple of women between 18 and 49 years of age. Each donor's leukapheresis produced roughly between roughly 0.9 and 8.9 billion PBMCs. For each donor, CD4 naive and CD4 memory were each given three plates, CD8 naive was given two plates, and CD8 memory was given one plate. To increase sequencing depth and limit assay-specific biases, different laboratories used diverse techniques to prepare libraries and sequence TCR repertoires. The study deeply sequenced blood TCR repertoires of about five healthy adults to estimate repertoire size and the extent of clonotype sharing between individuals. On the study overall, not on this receptor specifically: When a few donors were compared, the shared fraction of clonotypes was roughly 5% for naive CD4, more than 3% for naive CD8, more than 2% for memory CD4, and 0.4% for memory CD8. Sampling was limited to blood, and TCR repertoires in tissue likely differ from TCR repertoires in blood. Based on pairwise subsampling, the degree of clonotype sharing among donors was expected to be affected by sequencing depth. Rarefaction of sorted-subset datasets indicated incomplete sequencing despite the large sequencing depth. Naive subsets generally had larger estimated clonotype richness than memory subsets did. Clonotypes shared by all four sorted-subset donors showed higher generation probabilities than non-shared clonotypes. The small number of donors limited the genetic and exposure-history diversity represented.

The CDR3 has 15 amino acids, counting the end cysteine and phenylalanine. Only the CDR3 DNA stays, 45 bases, in frame from base 1. Compared with germline, V lacks 1 base and J lacks 3 bases; bases without a gene match: 3. Taken from the germline V gene, the CDR1 and CDR2 loops are MNHNS and SASEGT. About this clone: It has no known antigen specificity. Base qualities are not recorded, but no much larger clone differs from it by a single base.

CD8 naive samples were CD45RO-negative cells positively selected for CCR7, giving a CD45RA+CCR7+ population that excluded TemRA cells. Healthy HIV-negative adults with no recently reported acute infections or vaccinations were included as donors. Every donor was a Caucasian adult living in Nashville, Tennessee, USA. Blood was collected by leukapheresis, and PBMCs were isolated by Ficoll-Histopaque density gradient centrifugation and then cryopreserved in liquid nitrogen vapor phase. Analytical flow cytometry was used to check the purity and quantity of each magnetically sorted T cell population. Genomic DNA was isolated from every sorted fraction and measured by UV absorbance on a Nanodrop 2000c. Using the deep immunoSEQ assay, multiplex PCR amplified TCR CDR3 regions from genomic DNA. Extracted genomic DNA from each cell subset was distributed evenly across all wells of several immunoSEQ 96-well plates, and each plate was treated as a replicate. For sorted subsets, each replicate PCR was loaded with approximately 0.2 ug genomic DNA, equivalent to 25,000 to 30,000 T cell genomes. The purified libraries were quantified using a Qubit 3.0 fluorometer, sized with a Bioanalyzer 2100, and then quantified again using the KAPA Library Quantification kit. A separate single-read 150-cycle Illumina NextSeq 550 flow cell was used to sequence each immunoSEQ 96-well plate. Per the authors' processing: Because the immunoSEQ output included only junctional sequences and no quality scores, the filtering could not be the same as the filtering used for full-length reads. To assign V/J genes and CDR3, sequences were annotated using PyIR, a Python wrapper for IgBLAST v1.9, with IMGT germline references. Reads were removed for weak V/J assignments (E-value above 1e-6), missing CDR3, stop codons, out-of-frame junctions, or ambiguous translated residues. V3J clonotypes were defined as sequences sharing an identical inferred V gene, J gene, and CDR3 amino acid sequence. Percentage overlap between repertoires was computed as shared unique clonotypes divided by the size of the smaller repertoire. Richness of each repertoire was evaluated using RTK rarefaction, the Chao1 estimator, and Recon v2.1 estimates of unobserved clonotypes. Generation probabilities for all TCRbeta clonotypes obtained by the gDNA method from a handful of donors were computed using OLGA. The immuneACCESS repertoire file appears here via TCRdb, limited to in-frame rearrangements. These files lack a portion of the clones; in checked studies, under half of the deficit traces to unresolved V genes, and the cause of the others is not known. That table gives V, J and clone size, and the DNA gave D and trimming. Across this sample there are some 2.1 million clones, with approximately 92% seen only once. The ten largest clones capture about 1.7% of the sample.

Sequencing used naive CD8+ T cells from PBMCs. In light of the paper, this sample's cell subset or site label describes: CD45RA+CCR7+. The TCR originated in a man younger than 35 in good health. Some clones in this sample may be carry-over from other donors' samples. The receptor chain draws on TRBV6-1 and TRBJ1-2; 9 junctional bases match TRBD1. The encoded CDR3 is CASSEGGTGHYGYTF. Read as DNA, the sequence is TGTGCCAGCAGTGAAGGAGGGACAGGGCACTATGGCTACACCTTC.